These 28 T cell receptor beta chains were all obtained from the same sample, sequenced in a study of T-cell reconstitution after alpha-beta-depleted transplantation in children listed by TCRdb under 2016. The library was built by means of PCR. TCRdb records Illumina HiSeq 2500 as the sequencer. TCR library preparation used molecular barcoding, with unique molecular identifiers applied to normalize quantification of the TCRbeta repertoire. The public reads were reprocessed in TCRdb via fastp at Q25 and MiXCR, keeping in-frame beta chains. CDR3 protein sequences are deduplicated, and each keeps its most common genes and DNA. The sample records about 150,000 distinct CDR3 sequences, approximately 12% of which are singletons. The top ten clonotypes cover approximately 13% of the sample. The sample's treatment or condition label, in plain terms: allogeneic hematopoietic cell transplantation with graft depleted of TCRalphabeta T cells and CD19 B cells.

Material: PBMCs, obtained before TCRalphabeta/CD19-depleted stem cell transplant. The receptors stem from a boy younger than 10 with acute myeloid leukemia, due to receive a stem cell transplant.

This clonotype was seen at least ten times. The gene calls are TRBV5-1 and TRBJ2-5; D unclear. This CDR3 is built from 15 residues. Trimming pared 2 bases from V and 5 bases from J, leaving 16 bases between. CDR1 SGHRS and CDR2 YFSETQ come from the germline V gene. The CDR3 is CASSLEKPVGETQYF. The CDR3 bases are TGCGCCAGCAGCTTAGAAAAGCCGGTTGGGGAGACCCAGTACTTC.

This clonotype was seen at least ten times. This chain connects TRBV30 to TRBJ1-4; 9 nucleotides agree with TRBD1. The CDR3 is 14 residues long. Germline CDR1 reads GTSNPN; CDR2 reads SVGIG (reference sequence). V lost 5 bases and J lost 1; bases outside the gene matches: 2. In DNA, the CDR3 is TGTGCCTGGTTGACAGGGGGAACTAATGAAAAACTGTTTTTT. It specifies CAWLTGGTNEKLFF.

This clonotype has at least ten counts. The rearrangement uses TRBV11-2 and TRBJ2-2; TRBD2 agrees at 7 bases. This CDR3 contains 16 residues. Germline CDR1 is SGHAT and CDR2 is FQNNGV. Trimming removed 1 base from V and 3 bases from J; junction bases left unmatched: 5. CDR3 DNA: TGTGCCAGCAGCTTAGCACTAGCGCGTGACACCGGGGAGCTGTTTTTT. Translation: CASSLALARDTGELFF.

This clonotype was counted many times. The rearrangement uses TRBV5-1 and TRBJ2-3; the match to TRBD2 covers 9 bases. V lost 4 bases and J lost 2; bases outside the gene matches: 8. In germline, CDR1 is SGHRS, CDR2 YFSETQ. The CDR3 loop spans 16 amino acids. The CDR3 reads CASSPGVAGVTDTQYF. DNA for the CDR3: TGCGCCAGCAGCCCCGGGGTAGCGGGAGTCACAGATACGCAGTATTTT.

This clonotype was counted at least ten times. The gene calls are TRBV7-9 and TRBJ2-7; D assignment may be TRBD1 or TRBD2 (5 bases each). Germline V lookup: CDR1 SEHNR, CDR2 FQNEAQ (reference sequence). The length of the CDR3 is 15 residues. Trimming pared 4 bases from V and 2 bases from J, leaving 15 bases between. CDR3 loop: CASSSSSGPAYEQYF. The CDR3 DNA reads TGTGCCAGCAGCTCTTCTTCGGGACCTGCCTACGAGCAGTACTTC.

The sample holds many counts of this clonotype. The CDR3 sequence: CASSELTSGGTDTQYF. The CDR3 DNA follows: TGTGCCAGCAGTGAATTGACTAGCGGAGGCACAGATACGCAGTATTTT. The chain has TRBV25-1 and TRBJ2-3; 9 bases agree with TRBD2. Germline assignment: CDR1 MGHDK and CDR2 SYGVNS. The trim removed 1 base at V and 1 base at J, leaving 3 bases unmatched. The CDR3 is made up of 16 amino acids.

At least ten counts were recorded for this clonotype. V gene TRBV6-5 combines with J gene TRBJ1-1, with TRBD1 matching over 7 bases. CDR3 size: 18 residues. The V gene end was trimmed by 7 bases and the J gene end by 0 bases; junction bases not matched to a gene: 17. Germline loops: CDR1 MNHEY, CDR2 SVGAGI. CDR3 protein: CASIPTGMRRAMNTEAFF. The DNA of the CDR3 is TGTGCCAGCATCCCGACAGGGATGAGACGGGCCATGAACACTGAAGCTTTCTTT.

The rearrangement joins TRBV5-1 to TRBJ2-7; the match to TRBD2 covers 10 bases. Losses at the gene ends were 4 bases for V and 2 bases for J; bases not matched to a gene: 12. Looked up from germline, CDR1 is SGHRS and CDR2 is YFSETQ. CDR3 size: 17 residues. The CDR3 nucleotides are TGCGCCAGCAGCCCTATGAGACTAGCGGGCAACCCCTACGAGCAGTACTTC. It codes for CASSPMRLAGNPYEQYF.

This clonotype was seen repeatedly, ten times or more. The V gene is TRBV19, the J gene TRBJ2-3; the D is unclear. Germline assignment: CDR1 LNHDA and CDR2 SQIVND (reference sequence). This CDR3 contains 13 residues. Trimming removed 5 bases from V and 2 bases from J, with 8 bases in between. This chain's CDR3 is CASSPHNTDTQYF. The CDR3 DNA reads TGTGCCAGTAGTCCTCATAACACAGATACGCAGTATTTT.

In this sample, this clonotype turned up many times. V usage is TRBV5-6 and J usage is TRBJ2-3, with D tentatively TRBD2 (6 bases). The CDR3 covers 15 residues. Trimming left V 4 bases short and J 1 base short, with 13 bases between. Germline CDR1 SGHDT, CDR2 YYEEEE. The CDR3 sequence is CASSPVTGGTDTQYF. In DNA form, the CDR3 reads TGTGCCAGCAGCCCGGTAACGGGGGGCACAGATACGCAGTATTTT.

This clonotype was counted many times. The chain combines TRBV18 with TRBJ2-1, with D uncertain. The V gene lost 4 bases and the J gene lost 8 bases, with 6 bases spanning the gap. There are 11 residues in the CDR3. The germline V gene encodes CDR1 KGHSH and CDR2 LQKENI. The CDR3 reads CASSRLDEQFF. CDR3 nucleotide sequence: TGTGCCAGCTCACGACTCGATGAGCAGTTCTTC.

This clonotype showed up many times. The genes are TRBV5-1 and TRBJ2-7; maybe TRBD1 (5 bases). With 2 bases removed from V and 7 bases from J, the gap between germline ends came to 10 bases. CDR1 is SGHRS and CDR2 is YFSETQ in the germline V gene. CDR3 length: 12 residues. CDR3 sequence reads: CASSLGAAEQYF. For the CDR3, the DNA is TGCGCCAGCAGCTTAGGGGCGGCGGAGCAGTACTTC.

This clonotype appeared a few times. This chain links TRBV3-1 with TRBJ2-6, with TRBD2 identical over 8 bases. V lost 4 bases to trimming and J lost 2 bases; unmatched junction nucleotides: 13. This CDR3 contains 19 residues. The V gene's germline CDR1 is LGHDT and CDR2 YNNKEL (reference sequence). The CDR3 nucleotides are TGTGCCAGCAGCCTACAACAGGCTTCGGGGGGGCCTGGGGCCAACGTCCTGACTTTC. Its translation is CASSLQQASGGPGANVLTF.

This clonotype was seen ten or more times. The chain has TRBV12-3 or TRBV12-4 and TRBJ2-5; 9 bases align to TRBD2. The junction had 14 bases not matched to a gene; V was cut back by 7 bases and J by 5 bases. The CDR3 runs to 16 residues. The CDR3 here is CASTKGKLAGSETQYF. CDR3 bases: TGTGCCAGCACCAAGGGAAAGCTAGCGGGGTCGGAGACCCAGTACTTC.

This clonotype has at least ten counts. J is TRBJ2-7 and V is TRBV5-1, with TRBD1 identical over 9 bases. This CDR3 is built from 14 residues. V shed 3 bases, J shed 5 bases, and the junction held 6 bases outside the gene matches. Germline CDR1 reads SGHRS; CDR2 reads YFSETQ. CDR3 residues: CASSSGQGNDEQYF. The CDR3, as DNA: TGCGCCAGCAGCTCAGGACAGGGGAACGACGAGCAGTACTTC.

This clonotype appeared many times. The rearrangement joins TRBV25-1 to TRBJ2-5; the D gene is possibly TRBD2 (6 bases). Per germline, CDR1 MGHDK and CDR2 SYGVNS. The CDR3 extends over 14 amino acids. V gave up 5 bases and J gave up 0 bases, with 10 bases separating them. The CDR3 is CASSRSSDQETQYF. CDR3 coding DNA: TGTGCCAGCAGTAGATCTAGCGACCAAGAGACCCAGTACTTC.

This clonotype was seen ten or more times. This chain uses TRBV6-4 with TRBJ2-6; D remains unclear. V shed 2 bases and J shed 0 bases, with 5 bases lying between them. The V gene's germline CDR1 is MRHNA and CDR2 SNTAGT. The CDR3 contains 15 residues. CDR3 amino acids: CASSDRDSGANVLTF. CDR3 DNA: TGTGCCAGCAGTGACCGAGACTCTGGGGCCAACGTCCTGACTTTC.

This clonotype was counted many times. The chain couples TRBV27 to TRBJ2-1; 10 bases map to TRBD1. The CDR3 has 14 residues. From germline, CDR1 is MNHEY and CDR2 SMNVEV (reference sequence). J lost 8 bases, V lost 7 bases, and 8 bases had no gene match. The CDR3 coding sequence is TGTGCCAGCAACGCCGGGACAGGGGTTTATGAGCAGTTCTTC. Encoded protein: CASNAGTGVYEQFF.

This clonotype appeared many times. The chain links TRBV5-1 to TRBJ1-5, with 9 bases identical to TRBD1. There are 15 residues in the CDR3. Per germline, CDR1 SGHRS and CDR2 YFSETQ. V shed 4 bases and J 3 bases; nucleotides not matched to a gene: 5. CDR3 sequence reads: CASSPGQGFNQPQHF. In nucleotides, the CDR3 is TGCGCCAGCAGCCCGGGACAGGGATTCAATCAGCCCCAGCATTTT.

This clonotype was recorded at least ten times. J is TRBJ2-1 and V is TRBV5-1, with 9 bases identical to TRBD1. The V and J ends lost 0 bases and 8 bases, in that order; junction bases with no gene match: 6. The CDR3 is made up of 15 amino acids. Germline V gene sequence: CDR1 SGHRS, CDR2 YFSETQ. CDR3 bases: TGCGCCAGCAGCTTGGAGGGACAGGGTTGGTATGAGCAGTTCTTC. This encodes CASSLEGQGWYEQFF.

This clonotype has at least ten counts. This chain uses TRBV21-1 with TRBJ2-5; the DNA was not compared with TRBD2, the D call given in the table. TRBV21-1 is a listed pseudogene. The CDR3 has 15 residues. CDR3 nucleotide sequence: TGTGCCAGCAGGGGACTAGCGGGAGTTGCGGAGACCCAGTACTTC. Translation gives CASRGLAGVAETQYF.

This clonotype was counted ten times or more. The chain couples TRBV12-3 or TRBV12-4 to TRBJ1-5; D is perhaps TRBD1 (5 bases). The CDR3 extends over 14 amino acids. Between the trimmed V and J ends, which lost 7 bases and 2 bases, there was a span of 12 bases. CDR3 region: CASTVGGGNQPQHF. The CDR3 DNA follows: TGTGCCAGCACCGTCGGGGGGGGCAATCAGCCCCAGCATTTT.

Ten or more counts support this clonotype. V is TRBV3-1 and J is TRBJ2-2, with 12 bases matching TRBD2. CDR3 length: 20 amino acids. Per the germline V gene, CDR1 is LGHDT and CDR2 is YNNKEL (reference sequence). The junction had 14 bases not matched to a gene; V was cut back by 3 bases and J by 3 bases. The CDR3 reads CASSQRLVTSGSSYTGELFF. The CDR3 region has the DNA TGTGCCAGCAGCCAGAGGCTGGTGACTAGCGGGAGTTCGTACACCGGGGAGCTGTTTTTT.

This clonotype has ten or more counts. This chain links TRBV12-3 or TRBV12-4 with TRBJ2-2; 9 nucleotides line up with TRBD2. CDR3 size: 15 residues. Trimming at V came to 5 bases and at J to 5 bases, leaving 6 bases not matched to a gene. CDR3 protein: CASSHAGGETGELFF. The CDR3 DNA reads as TGTGCCAGCAGTCACGCGGGGGGGGAAACCGGGGAGCTGTTTTTT.

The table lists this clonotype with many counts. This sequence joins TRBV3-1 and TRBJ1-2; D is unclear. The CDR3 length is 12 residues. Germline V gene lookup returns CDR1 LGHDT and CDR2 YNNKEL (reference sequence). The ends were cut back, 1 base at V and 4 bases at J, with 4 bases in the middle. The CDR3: CASSQVSYGYTF. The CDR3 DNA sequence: TGTGCCAGCAGCCAAGTCAGCTATGGCTACACCTTC.

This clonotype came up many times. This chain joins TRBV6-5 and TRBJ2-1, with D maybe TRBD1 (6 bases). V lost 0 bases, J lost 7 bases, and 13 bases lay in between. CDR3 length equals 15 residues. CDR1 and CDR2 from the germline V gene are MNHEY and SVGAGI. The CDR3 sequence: CASSYSPGVGNEQFF. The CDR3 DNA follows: TGTGCCAGCAGTTACTCTCCAGGGGTGGGGAATGAGCAGTTCTTC.

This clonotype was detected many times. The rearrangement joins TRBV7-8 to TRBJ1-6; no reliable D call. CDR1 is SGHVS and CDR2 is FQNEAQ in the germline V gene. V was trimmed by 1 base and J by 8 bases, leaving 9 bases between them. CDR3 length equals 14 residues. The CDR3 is CASSLGGGDSPLHF. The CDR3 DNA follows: TGTGCCAGCAGCTTAGGCGGTGGGGATTCACCCCTCCACTTT.

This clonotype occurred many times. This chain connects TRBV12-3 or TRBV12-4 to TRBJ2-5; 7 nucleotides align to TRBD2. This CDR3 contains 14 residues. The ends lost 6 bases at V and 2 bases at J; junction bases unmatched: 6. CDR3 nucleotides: TGTGCCAGCAGCGGGACTACCGGACAAGAGACCCAGTACTTC. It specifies CASSGTTGQETQYF.